The sequence of this T cell receptor beta chain was determined in a study of T-cell reconstitution after alpha-beta-depleted transplantation in children. CDR3 length equals 14 residues. Looked up from germline, CDR1 is SGHRS and CDR2 is YFSETQ. The TCRbeta library incorporated unique molecular identifiers. TCRdb reprocessed the PCR reads via MiXCR and lists one record per CDR3 protein. The sample contains roughly 220,000 distinct CDR3 sequences, roughly 8.1% of which appear only once. This clonotype was detected only a few times. At one of its ends the junction is not consistent with the germline gene, which may arise from a read error.

The V and J genes are TRBV5-1 and TRBJ1-6, with D possibly being TRBD1 (6 bases). Sequenced material: PBMCs, mostly from graft donor cells, taken 360 days after TCRalphabeta/CD19-depleted stem cell transplant. The clonotype originates from a male patient between 2 and 10 years old who had a stem cell transplant for acute myeloid leukemia, so the T cells may come from the graft donor. The DNA for the CDR3 is TGCGCCAGCAGCTTGCAGGGGTATAGTTCACCCCTCCACTTT. This translates into CASSLQGYSSPLHF.